Presented here are 6 T cell receptor beta chains from one specimen sequenced in a study of beta chain features in type 1 diabetes. These TCRs are of unknown antigen specificity. Points from the study as a whole: In every one of the four CD4+ subsets, TCRB CDR3s were moderately but significantly shorter in Type 1 diabetes patients.

All of the isolated RNA was reverse transcribed, so expressed TCRB transcripts were sequenced. Libraries were prepared by immunoSEQ multiplex PCR; TCRdb keeps only in-frame clonotypes and omits some of them. The sample has about 660,000 clones; more than 12% are singletons. The sequenced sample consisted of naive CD4+ T cells from blood. Receptors were obtained from a man aged 18 to 30 with type 1 diabetes.

V usage is TRBV9 and J usage is TRBJ2-5, with 10 bases matching TRBD2. Germline CDR1 reads SGDLS; CDR2 reads YYNGEE. CDR3 length: 14 amino acids. V was clipped by 0 bases and J by 5 bases; unmatched bases: 1. The CDR3 coding sequence is TGTGCCAGCAGCGTAGGGGGACTAGCGGAGACCCAGTACTTC. It codes for CASSVGGLAETQYF.

The rearrangement links TRBV19 to TRBJ1-2, with unresolved D. The CDR3 extends over 15 amino acids. Trimming cost V 3 bases and J 4 bases, with 15 bases left between them. Germline CDR1 is LNHDA and CDR2 is SQIVND (reference sequence). CDR3 coding DNA: TGTGCCAGTAGTATGGAGTTCAGAACCCTCTATGGCTACACCTTC. It yields the protein CASSMEFRTLYGYTF.

This clone has just a few counts. Other DNA sequences within the sample encode an identical CDR3. The CDR3 nucleotides are TGTGCCAGCAGTCGACAGGGGTACGAGCAGTACTTC. Protein: CASSRQGYEQYF. The J gene is TRBJ2-7, the V gene TRBV6-5; TRBD1 matches at 8 bases. Germline-derived CDR1 and CDR2 are MNHEY and SVGAGI. CDR3 size: 12 residues. J lost 4 bases, V lost 5 bases, and 1 base had no gene match.

This clone came up a few times. The chain links TRBV9 to TRBJ2-1; 7 bases fit TRBD1. The CDR3 has 15 residues. The J segment lost 4 bases and the V segment lost 4 bases, leaving 8 bases of the junction unmatched. Per germline, CDR1 SGDLS and CDR2 YYNGEE. The CDR3: CASSFQGGEYNEQFF. In DNA, the CDR3 is TGTGCCAGCAGCTTTCAAGGGGGCGAGTACAATGAGCAGTTCTTC.

A note on this clone: This sample includes further DNA sequences coding for the same CDR3. The CDR3 sequence: CASSPPGQETQYF. The CDR3 nucleotides read TGTGCCAGCTCACCACCCGGGCAAGAGACCCAGTACTTC. The chain links TRBV18 to TRBJ2-5; D call uncertain. CDR1 is KGHSH and CDR2 is LQKENI in the germline V gene. Trimming cost V 0 bases and J 2 bases, with 4 bases left between them. The CDR3 covers 13 residues.

The rearrangement links TRBV19 to TRBJ1-2; D remains unclear. V was clipped by 3 bases and J by 5 bases, with 13 bases between them. The CDR3 totals 14 residues. Germline-derived CDR1 and CDR2 are LNHDA and SQIVND (reference sequence). CDR3 region: CASSIEGRRYGYTF. The CDR3 DNA reads as TGTGCCAGTAGTATCGAAGGGCGCAGGTATGGCTACACCTTC.